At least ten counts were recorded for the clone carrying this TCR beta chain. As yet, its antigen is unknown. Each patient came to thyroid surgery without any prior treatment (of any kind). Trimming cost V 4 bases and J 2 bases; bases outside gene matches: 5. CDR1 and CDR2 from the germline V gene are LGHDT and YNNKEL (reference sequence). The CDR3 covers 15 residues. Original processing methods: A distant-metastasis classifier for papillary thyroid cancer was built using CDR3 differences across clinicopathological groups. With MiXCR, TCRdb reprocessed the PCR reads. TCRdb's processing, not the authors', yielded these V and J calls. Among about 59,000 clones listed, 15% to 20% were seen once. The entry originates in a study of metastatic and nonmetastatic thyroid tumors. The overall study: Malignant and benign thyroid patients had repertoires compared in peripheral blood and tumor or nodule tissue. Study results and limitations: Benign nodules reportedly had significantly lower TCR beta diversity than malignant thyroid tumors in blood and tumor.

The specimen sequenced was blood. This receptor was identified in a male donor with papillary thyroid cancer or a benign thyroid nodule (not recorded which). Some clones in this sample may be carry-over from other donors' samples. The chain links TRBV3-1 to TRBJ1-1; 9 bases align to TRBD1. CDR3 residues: CASSRRQGVNTEAFF. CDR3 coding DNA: TGTGCCAGCAGCCGACGACAGGGGGTAAACACTGAAGCTTTCTTT. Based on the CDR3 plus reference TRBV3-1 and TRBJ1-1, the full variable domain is DTAVSQTPKYLVTQMGNDKSIKCEQNLGHDTMYWYKQDSKKFLKIMFSYNNKELIINETVPNRFSPKSPDKAHLNLHINSLELGDSAVYFCASSRRQGVNTEAFFGQGTRLTVV.